This entry features one T cell receptor (beta chain) sequence. Its antigen is not yet known. Nothing much larger sits one base from this clone, and base qualities are not available. TCRbeta CDR3 regions were amplified from genomic DNA by means of the immunoSEQ Assay, a bias-controlled multiplex PCR. The source study handled its data this way. The number of nucleated cells in each sample was estimated from the amplification of reference gene primers within the assay. Sequence reads were collapsed and filtered to measure the absolute abundance of every unique TCRbeta CDR3 rearrangement. For each sample, productive Simpson clonality was calculated as the square root of Simpson's diversity index over productive rearrangements. Entries here come from immuneACCESS through TCRdb and include only in-frame sequences with V and J called. Some clones fail to appear in such tables; in the studies checked, an unresolved V gene covers under half of the shortfall, and the cause of the remainder is unknown. That table supplies the V and J calls and clone size; D and trimming were determined from the DNA. In all, the sample holds about 210,000 clones, and roughly 85% of those were seen once. In total, the top ten clones hold 5% to 6.5% of the sample.

This record comes from a study of blood T cell repertoires in COVID-19 (dated by TCRdb to about 2020). Background on the whole study: Samples covering the acute and convalescent phases of COVID-19 were provided by collaborators in the United States, Italy and Spain. The samples were drawn from two sources: the first 160 participants of the ongoing ImmuneRACE study, and fewer than 1,500 subjects contributed by 6 global collaborators. The repertoires were made available in a free public database intended to serve as a resource for research on the immune response to SARS-CoV-2. Where available, HLA class I and class II types were taken from metadata supplied by the sample provider and were not determined by assay-based typing. The material from the prospective study consisted of cDNA or gDNA derived from T cells, B-cell-depleted T cells, or PBMCs. Deeply sampled blood TCRbeta repertoires from subjects exposed to, actively infected with, or recovered from COVID-19 were included in the dataset. Nearly every sample came with metadata listing a de-identified subject ID, COVID-19 status, age in years and sex. Study-wide conclusions, independent of this receptor: Clinical and demographic metadata were provided uncurated, with the amount varying by source and participant.

Based on the germline V gene, the CDR1 and CDR2 sequences are MDHEN and SYDVKM. The CDR3 numbers 19 residues from cysteine through phenylalanine. Only the CDR3 portion is preserved as DNA: 57 bases, with reading frame beginning at the first base. V and J are trimmed by 5 bases and 6 bases, and the gene matches miss 19 bases of the junction. One collaborating source in Seattle enrolled patients during active infection and followed them longitudinally through the course of disease. Each collaborating institution followed its own protocols to collect whole blood in K2EDTA tubes. For TCRbeta analysis, collaborators shipped samples as frozen whole blood, isolated PBMCs, or DNA extracted from either of those sample types.

The origin of this receptor is a man aged 50 to 60 with COVID-19, enrolled during active disease. In this chain, TRBV28 is recombined with TRBJ2-1, with TRBD2 identical over 10 junction bases. The source material was peripheral blood. In nucleotides, the sequence is TGTGCCAGCAGTCCCCCAGGGGGTTCTAGCGGGAGCAAAGTCAATGAGCAGTTCTTC. The encoded protein is CASSPPGGSSGSKVNEQFF. The CDR3, completed at both ends by the reference TRBV28 and TRBJ2-1 genes, gives the full variable domain DVKVTQSSRYLVKRTGEKVFLECVQDMDHENMFWYRQDPGLGLRLIYFSYDVKMKEKGDIPEGYSVSREKKERFSLILESASTNQTSMYLCASSPPGGSSGSKVNEQFFGPGTRLTVL.